Below, 22 T cell receptor beta chains from the same sample are listed, as sequenced in a study of blood T cell repertoires in COVID-19. TCRdb's copy holds only in-frame clones and misses some; the assay was immunoSEQ multiplex PCR. Of 100,000 or so clones detected, about 90% appear once; the ten largest clones hold approximately 5%. Input material: peripheral blood. Receptors originate from a human donor in a cohort sampled during active COVID-19.

The V call is TRBV15, the J call TRBJ1-2; no clear D gene. The CDR3 totals 15 residues. V lost 5 bases, J lost 5 bases, and 18 bases lay in between. Germline V gene data show CDR1 as LNHNV and CDR2 as YYDKDF (reference sequence). The chain's CDR3 is CATSYFHRSGYGYTF. The CDR3 region has the DNA TGTGCCACCAGCTATTTCCACCGAAGCGGGTATGGCTACACCTTC.

The chain recombines TRBV5-1 with TRBJ2-3, with a possible D match to TRBD1 (6 bases). Germline V lookup: CDR1 SGHRS, CDR2 YFSETQ. V lost 0 bases, J lost 5 bases, and 13 bases lay in between. The CDR3 totals 15 residues. CDR3 sequence (DNA): TGCGCCAGCAGCTTGGCCCCAGGGGCGGTAGATACGCAGTATTTT. Amino acids: CASSLAPGAVDTQYF.

The chain recombines TRBV28 with TRBJ1-2; TRBD1 aligns across 10 bases. The CDR3 consists of 17 residues. Losses at the gene ends were 7 bases for V and 5 bases for J; bases not matched to a gene: 16. Germline CDR1 MDHEN, CDR2 SYDVKM. CDR3 nucleotides: TGTGCCAGCATCGTCAGGGGACAGGGGACGGGACGGTATGGCTACACCTTC. Translated, it gives CASIVRGQGTGRYGYTF.

This clone has only one observation. The V gene is TRBV18, the J gene TRBJ2-7; tentatively, D is TRBD2 (6 bases). Deletions cut 9 bases from V and 6 bases from J, with 24 bases between. The CDR3 spans 15 residues. Germline CDR1 and CDR2: KGHSH and LQKENI. The CDR3 region is CASRGMGGGSLEQYF. CDR3 coding DNA: TGTGCCAGTCGGGGGATGGGGGGAGGATCTCTCGAGCAGTACTTC. Based on the CDR3 plus reference TRBV18 and TRBJ2-7, the full variable domain is NAGVMQNPRHLVRRRGQEARLRCSPMKGHSHVYWYRQLPEEGLKFMVYLQKENIIDESGMPKERFSAEFPKEGPSILRIQQVVRGDSAAYFCASRGMGGGSLEQYFGPGTRLTVT.

The chain links TRBV6-6 to TRBJ2-7, with TRBD2 identical over 7 bases. The V gene's germline CDR1 is MNHNY and CDR2 SVGAGI (reference sequence). V gave up 4 bases and J gave up 1 base; unmatched junction bases: 1. This CDR3 comprises 13 residues. For the CDR3, the DNA is TGTGCCAGCAGTTGGGAGGGGTCCTACGAGCAGTACTTC. Its translation is CASSWEGSYEQYF.

The chain uses TRBV18 and TRBJ2-1; TRBD2 agrees at 9 bases. CDR3 length equals 17 residues. From germline, CDR1 is KGHSH and CDR2 LQKENI. Trimming at V came to 6 bases and at J to 0 bases, leaving 9 bases not matched to a gene. The CDR3: CASSPPGLAFSYNEQFF. The DNA of the CDR3 is TGTGCCAGCTCTCCTCCGGGACTAGCCTTCTCCTACAATGAGCAGTTCTTC.

The genes are TRBV5-6 and TRBJ1-6; tentative D call: TRBD1 (5 bases). Trimming shortened V by 2 bases and J by 6 bases, and 12 bases separated the two germline ends. The CDR3 consists of 15 residues. Germline CDR1 SGHDT, CDR2 YYEEEE. This chain's CDR3 is CASSFGGARNSPLHF. The CDR3, as DNA: TGTGCCAGCAGCTTTGGAGGGGCTCGTAATTCACCCCTCCACTTT. Variable domain in full (rest from reference TRBV5-6 and TRBJ1-6): DAGVTQSPTHLIKTRGQQVTLRCSPKSGHDTVSWYQQALGQGPQFIFQYYEEEERQRGNFPDRFSGHQFPNYSSELNVNALLLGDSALYLCASSFGGARNSPLHFGNGTRLTVT.

The chain uses TRBV6-4 and TRBJ1-5; 10 nucleotides align to TRBD1. V lost 3 bases, J lost 3 bases, and 5 bases stayed unmatched. The CDR3 contains 16 residues. Germline CDR1 is MRHNA and CDR2 is SNTAGT. The CDR3 here is CASSETGGTDNQPQHF. The CDR3 nucleotides read TGTGCCAGCAGTGAGACAGGGGGCACGGACAATCAGCCCCAGCATTTT.

This sequence joins TRBV25-1 and TRBJ2-3; 8 nucleotides match TRBD2. The germline V gene encodes CDR1 MGHDK and CDR2 SYGVNS. V lost 1 base to trimming and J lost 2 bases; unmatched junction nucleotides: 8. The length of the CDR3 is 17 residues. The DNA for the CDR3 is TGTGCCAGCAGTGAATCTTCGCGGGAGGTTGTCACAGATACGCAGTATTTT. Its translation is CASSESSREVVTDTQYF.

This chain's CDR3 is CASSSYRDRDYNEQFF. For the CDR3, the DNA is TGTGCCAGCAGTTCCTACCGGGACAGAGACTACAATGAGCAGTTCTTC. V usage is TRBV6-2 or TRBV6-3 and J usage is TRBJ2-1; 7 nucleotides line up with TRBD1. The CDR3 loop spans 16 amino acids. Per the germline V gene, CDR1 is MNHEY and CDR2 is SVGEGT. The trim removed 4 bases at V and 3 bases at J, leaving 9 bases unmatched.

V usage is TRBV14 and J usage is TRBJ2-4; maybe TRBD2 (6 bases). Germline V lookup: CDR1 SGHDN, CDR2 FVKESK. This CDR3 is built from 15 residues. Trimming shortened V by 5 bases and J by 7 bases, and 18 bases separated the two germline ends. CDR3 sequence reads: CASSEGTRGTNIQYF. The CDR3 DNA reads TGTGCCAGCAGCGAAGGGACTCGGGGTACGAACATTCAGTACTTC.

The chain has TRBV28 and TRBJ2-1, with 10 bases lining up with TRBD2. V shed 1 base, J shed 7 bases, and the junction held 7 bases outside the gene matches. CDR1 is MDHEN and CDR2 is SYDVKM in the germline V gene. This CDR3 has 16 residues. The CDR3 sequence is CASSLSAGGPGNEQFF. DNA of the CDR3: TGTGCCAGCAGTTTATCAGCGGGAGGGCCGGGGAATGAGCAGTTCTTC.

A note on this clone: This sample includes further DNA sequences coding for the same CDR3. The chain combines TRBV28 with TRBJ1-2; 7 nucleotides agree with TRBD1. Germline trimming cut 3 bases from V and 9 bases from J; bases unmatched to any gene: 7. CDR3 length: 13 residues. The germline V gene has CDR1 MDHEN and CDR2 SYDVKM. The CDR3 sequence is CASSFRDRNSYTF. The CDR3 DNA follows: TGTGCCAGCAGTTTTCGGGACAGAAATAGCTACACCTTC.

The J gene is TRBJ1-4, the V gene TRBV3-1 (or the pseudogene TRBV3-2); 8 bases are shared with TRBD1. CDR3 size: 19 residues. J gave up 2 bases and V 0 bases, and 11 bases lay outside the gene matches. Germline CDR1 LGHDT, CDR2 YNNKEL (reference sequence). The CDR3: CASSQDPGQGLITNEKLFF. In nucleotides, the CDR3 is TGTGCCAGCAGCCAAGATCCAGGACAGGGACTCATTACTAATGAAAAACTGTTTTTT.

The chain couples TRBV4-3 to TRBJ2-1; perhaps TRBD2 as D (6 bases). The CDR3 totals 16 residues. From germline, CDR1 is LGHNA and CDR2 YSLEER. Trimming took 3 bases from V and 5 from J, leaving 17 bases between them. The CDR3 bases are TGCGCCAGCAGCCAGAGCCGACTAGTATTGAACAATGAGCAGTTCTTC. It translates to CASSQSRLVLNNEQFF.

The chain's CDR3 is CASSHSGRGLVSYEQYF. As DNA, the CDR3 is TGTGCCAGCAGCCATAGTGGAAGGGGGCTAGTCTCCTACGAGCAGTACTTC. The rearrangement uses TRBV7-9 and TRBJ2-7; TRBD1 matches at 7 bases. The CDR3 runs to 17 residues. J lost 0 bases, V lost 5 bases, and 13 bases had no gene match. From germline, CDR1 is SEHNR and CDR2 FQNEAQ (reference sequence).

The genes are TRBV28 and TRBJ2-7; TRBD2 is a possible D gene (5 bases). CDR1 and CDR2 from the germline V gene are MDHEN and SYDVKM. The ends were cut back, 2 bases at V and 6 bases at J, with 8 bases in the middle. CDR3 length equals 12 residues. CDR3 residues: CASSLLAGEQYF. CDR3 nucleotides: TGTGCCAGCAGTTTACTCGCGGGCGAGCAGTACTTC.

V gene TRBV18 combines with J gene TRBJ1-1; 7 nucleotides match TRBD1. V shed 4 bases, J shed 4 bases, and the junction held 3 bases outside the gene matches. The CDR3 has 13 residues. Per the germline V gene, CDR1 is KGHSH and CDR2 is LQKENI. CDR3 sequence (DNA): TGTGCCAGCTCACTTGCAGGGGGCACTGAAGCTTTCTTT. Encoded protein: CASSLAGGTEAFF.

V usage is TRBV5-4 and J usage is TRBJ1-1, with D possibly TRBD1 on 5 matching bases. Germline V gene data show CDR1 as SGHNT and CDR2 as YYREEE (reference sequence). The CDR3 has 14 amino acids. Trimming stripped 5 bases from V and 4 bases from J, with 15 bases between. This chain's CDR3 is CASRSAGGTTEAFF. CDR3 coding DNA: TGTGCCAGCAGGTCCGCGGGGGGGACCACTGAAGCTTTCTTT.

The rearrangement links TRBV27 to TRBJ2-7; 7 bases are a match to TRBD2. CDR3 length equals 16 residues. J lost 5 bases, V lost 6 bases, and 16 bases had no gene match. The germline gives CDR1 MNHEY, CDR2 SMNVEV (reference sequence). The CDR3 DNA reads as TGTGCCAGCAGGCCGTGGACTAGGGACTGCCCGAACGAGCAGTACTTC. Its protein is CASRPWTRDCPNEQYF.

V and J are TRBV6-6 and TRBJ2-1; TRBD2 matches 9 bases. CDR1 and CDR2 from the germline V gene are MNHNY and SVGAGI (reference sequence). With 5 bases clipped from V and 7 bases from J, the junction kept 9 bases outside the gene matches. The CDR3 covers 15 residues. CDR3 nucleotide sequence: TGTGCCAGCAGTCCCCTTAGCGGGAGAGGGAATGAGCAGTTCTTC. It is translated as CASSPLSGRGNEQFF.

V gene TRBV9 combines with J gene TRBJ2-5; D unresolved. The DNA end is more similar to TRBJ2-7, so the J call may be wrong. CDR3 length: 14 amino acids. From germline, CDR1 is SGDLS and CDR2 YYNGEE. The CDR3 nucleotides read TGTGCCAGCAGCCCCGAACCTCCTTTCTACGAGCAGTACTTC. It yields the protein CASSPEPPFYEQYF.